This TCR beta chain was recorded in a study of T cell changes during pregnancy in multiple sclerosis. Germline CDR1 reads MNHEY; CDR2 reads SMNVEV (reference sequence). There are 14 residues in the CDR3. Trimming left V 5 bases short and J 8 bases short, with 18 bases between. This table comes from immunoSEQ multiplex PCR, and its TCRdb copy is limited to in-frame clones, with some not included. The repertoire has some 45,000 clones, approximately 95% of them found once; the top ten carry 5.5% to 6%. The chain joins TRBV27 to TRBJ1-2; D is undetermined. Sequenced here: CD8+ T cells from peripheral blood mononuclear cells, sampled in the first trimester of pregnancy. This sequence was found in a female donor with multiple sclerosis, enrolled in a pregnancy study. The CDR3 DNA follows: TGTGCCAGCAGTCCCGGAGGGCCCTTAGGCGGCTACACCTTC. Protein product: CASSPGGPLGGYTF.